These 28 T cell receptor beta chains originate from one sample sequenced in a study of CD8+CD57+ T cells in acquired aplastic anemia. For these receptors, no antigen is known. General observations from the study: Relative to total CD4+ and CD8+ pools, CD8+CD57+ cells had lower diversity in patients.

The patients chosen for sequencing had shown expansion of CD8+CD57+ cells (detected by flow cytometry). Genomic DNA, serving as template, underwent TCR beta VDJ and CDR3 profiling. TCRdb re-called the reads through MiXCR, storing one row per CDR3 protein. The table includes about 20,000 distinct CDR3 sequences, about two fifths detected once. The sample was CD8+CD57+ T cells sorted from PBMCs. Documented subset: bead-enriched CD8+CD57+ effector memory T cells from SAA patients. The receptor set was obtained from a human donor with aplastic anemia.

This clonotype was seen more than once but under ten times. The chain carries TRBV5-8 and TRBJ1-5; D ambiguous. Between the trimmed V and J ends, which lost 1 base and 6 bases, there was a span of 11 bases. The CDR3 length is 14 residues. The germline gives CDR1 SGHTS, CDR2 YDEGEE. The CDR3 spells CASSLIPDGQPQHF. The DNA for the CDR3 is TGTGCCAGCAGCTTGATCCCGGACGGTCAGCCCCAGCATTTT. The full variable domain, with the rest looked up from reference TRBV5-8 and TRBJ1-5, is EAGVTQSPTHLIKTRGQQATLRCSPISGHTSVYWYQQALGLGLQFLLWYDEGEERNRGNFPPRFSGRQFPNYSSELNVNALELEDSALYLCASSLIPDGQPQHFGDGTRLSIL.

The sample holds a few counts of this clonotype. This sequence joins TRBV7-9 and TRBJ1-4; 7 bases are a match to TRBD1. Germline V gene data show CDR1 as SEHNR and CDR2 as FQNEAQ (reference sequence). The CDR3 runs 12 residues. J was trimmed by 14 bases and V by 4 bases; bases with no gene match: 7. The CDR3 protein is CASSSTGFMLFF. CDR3 in DNA: TGTGCCAGCAGCTCGACAGGGTTCATGCTGTTTTTT.

This chain connects TRBV4-1 to TRBJ2-7; D may correspond to TRBD1 or TRBD2 (5 bases each). There are 13 residues in the CDR3. The V gene's germline CDR1 is MGHRA and CDR2 YSYEKL. The germline V and J ends were trimmed by 2 bases and 8 bases, with 13 bases remaining between them. CDR3 in amino acids: CASSQPKGTQQYF. In DNA form, the CDR3 reads TGCGCCAGCAGCCAACCGAAGGGGACCCAGCAGTACTTC.

This clonotype has only a few counts. V and J are TRBV5-1 and TRBJ1-1, with D unresolved. CDR3 size: 12 residues. The germline CDR1 and CDR2 sequences are SGHRS and YFSETQ. Trimming took 5 bases from V and 0 from J, leaving 5 bases between them. The CDR3 DNA reads as TGCGCCAGCAGGAGTGTGAACACTGAAGCTTTCTTT. This translates into CASRSVNTEAFF.

This chain links TRBV7-9 with TRBJ2-1; 8 bases are shared with TRBD1. The V gene's germline CDR1 is SEHNR and CDR2 FQNEAQ (reference sequence). J was trimmed by 4 bases and V by 4 bases; bases with no gene match: 6. This CDR3 spans 15 amino acids. The CDR3 DNA reads as TGTGCCAGCAGCTGGTGGGACAGGCCTTACAATGAGCAGTTCTTC. This sequence encodes CASSWWDRPYNEQFF.

This chain uses TRBV15 with TRBJ2-7, with D possibly TRBD2 on 7 matching bases. V lost 5 bases, J lost 5 bases, and 13 bases lay in between. The CDR3 loop spans 13 amino acids. Per the germline V gene, CDR1 is LNHNV and CDR2 is YYDKDF (reference sequence). Here the CDR3 reads CATSWGGGHEQYF. The CDR3 DNA follows: TGTGCCACCAGCTGGGGGGGGGGCCACGAGCAGTACTTC.

The rearrangement joins TRBV20-1 to TRBJ2-1, with TRBD2 identical over 10 bases. The CDR3 sequence is 18 residues long. Trimming removed 0 bases from V and 3 bases from J; junction bases left unmatched: 11. Germline V CDR1 and CDR2: DFQATT, SNEGSKA (reference sequence). CDR3 region: CSARDSKKPSGSYNEQFF. DNA for the CDR3: TGCAGTGCTAGAGATTCAAAAAAACCTAGCGGGAGCTACAATGAGCAGTTCTTC.

V usage is TRBV20-1 and J usage is TRBJ2-7, with a tentative D call TRBD1 (6 bases). Germline V gene lookup returns CDR1 DFQATT and CDR2 SNEGSKA (reference sequence). Trimming stripped 5 bases from V and 5 bases from J, with 16 bases between. CDR3 length equals 13 residues. The CDR3 DNA follows: TGCAGTGCTCGACAGGTATATGACCACGAGCAGTACTTC. This codes for CSARQVYDHEQYF.

The chain uses TRBV7-9 and TRBJ2-3; 12 bases map to TRBD1. Germline V gives CDR1 SEHNR, CDR2 FQNEAQ (reference sequence). Trimming at V came to 6 bases and at J to 2 bases, leaving 6 bases not matched to a gene. The CDR3 is 16 amino acids. The CDR3 protein is CASSIGTGGLTDTQYF. As DNA, the CDR3 is TGTGCCAGCAGTATAGGGACAGGGGGCCTCACAGATACGCAGTATTTT.

The chain combines TRBV5-4 with TRBJ2-5, with 7 nucleotides matching TRBD2. The CDR3 totals 14 residues. Germline V gene data show CDR1 as SGHNT and CDR2 as YYREEE (reference sequence). The V gene end was trimmed by 0 bases and the J gene end by 5 bases; junction bases not matched to a gene: 4. The CDR3 DNA reads as TGTGCCAGCAGCTTGGGCGGGGAGGGGGAGACCCAGTACTTC. This translates into CASSLGGEGETQYF. The full variable domain, its missing parts supplied by reference TRBV5-4 and TRBJ2-5, is ETGVTQSPTHLIKTRGQQVTLRCSSQSGHNTVSWYQQALGQGPQFIFQYYREEENGRGNFPPRFSGLQFPNYSSELNVNALELDDSALYLCASSLGGEGETQYFGPGTRLLVL.

The sample holds many counts of this clonotype. The V gene is TRBV27, the J gene TRBJ1-2; 7 bases match TRBD1. With 3 bases clipped from V and 6 bases from J, the junction kept 7 bases outside the gene matches. Germline V gives CDR1 MNHEY, CDR2 SMNVEV (reference sequence). This CDR3 contains 14 residues. In DNA form, the CDR3 reads TGTGCCAGCAGTTTTGGAGGGGGCGCGAATGGCTACACCTTC. This codes for CASSFGGGANGYTF.

In this sample, this clonotype turned up a few times. The chain recombines TRBV10-3 with TRBJ2-1, with TRBD1 identical over 9 bases. This CDR3 has 15 amino acids. After removal of 2 bases from V and 7 bases from J, the junction contained 6 bases not matched to a gene. The germline CDR1 and CDR2 sequences are ENHRY and SYGVKD. CDR3 in amino acids: CAISEVRDRENEQFF. The CDR3 DNA reads as TGTGCCATCAGTGAGGTGAGGGACAGGGAAAATGAGCAGTTCTTC.

V gene TRBV20-1 combines with J gene TRBJ1-2, with D possibly matching TRBD1 (6 bases). Germline lookup yields CDR1 DFQATT and CDR2 SNEGSKA (reference sequence). This CDR3 is 14 amino acids long. V lost 5 bases to trimming and J lost 4 bases, with 17 bases between them. The CDR3: CSAVTGTVGYGYTF. The CDR3 DNA is TGCAGTGCTGTTACAGGGACCGTGGGCTATGGCTACACCTTC.

In this sample, this clonotype turned up a few times. The chain uses TRBV10-3 and TRBJ2-5; possible D gene TRBD1, 6 bases. The germline gives CDR1 ENHRY, CDR2 SYGVKD. Trimming took 10 bases from V and 1 from J, leaving 19 bases between them. The CDR3 extends over 15 amino acids. CDR3 sequence (DNA): TGTGCCACCACAACCGGGACAATATCCCAAGAGACCCAGTACTTC. This encodes CATTTGTISQETQYF.

This clonotype was seen only a few times. V gene TRBV20-1 combines with J gene TRBJ2-3; 8 bases are shared with TRBD2. The CDR3 spans 16 residues. Germline-derived CDR1 and CDR2 are DFQATT and SNEGSKA (reference sequence). The J segment lost 0 bases and the V segment lost 0 bases, leaving 5 bases of the junction unmatched. CDR3 amino acids: CSARDLSGASTDTQYF. In DNA, the CDR3 is TGCAGTGCTAGAGACCTTAGCGGGGCTAGCACAGATACGCAGTATTTT.

This clonotype was seen ten or more times. This chain links TRBV24-1 with TRBJ2-2, with TRBD1 as a possible D gene (5 bases). The CDR3 extends over 16 amino acids. Trimming left V 5 bases short and J 5 bases short, with 17 bases between. Germline V lookup: CDR1 KGHDR, CDR2 SFDVKD. CDR3 residues: CATSGIGRVQTGELFF. CDR3 bases: TGTGCCACCAGTGGGATAGGCAGGGTTCAAACCGGGGAGCTGTTTTTT.

The chain recombines TRBV5-1 with TRBJ2-3; D is unresolved. Germline V gives CDR1 SGHRS, CDR2 YFSETQ. CDR3 length: 17 amino acids. The V end was cut by 5 bases, the J end by 2 bases, with 21 bases between. CDR3 sequence (DNA): TGCGCCAGCAGATCCCCCTCCTCACCACACAACACAGATACGCAGTATTTT. It codes for CASRSPSSPHNTDTQYF.

This clonotype was seen more than once but under ten times. The V and J genes are TRBV6-5 and TRBJ2-3; no firm D call. Germline V gene data show CDR1 as MNHEY and CDR2 as SVGAGI. V lost 6 bases, J lost 0 bases, and 7 bases lay in between. The CDR3 contains 13 residues. The chain's CDR3 is CASRDPSTDTQYF. The DNA for the CDR3 is TGTGCCAGCAGGGACCCTAGCACAGATACGCAGTATTTT.

The gene calls are TRBV6-1 and TRBJ1-5; TRBD1 might be the D (6 bases). Trimming removed 7 bases at V and 5 bases at J, with 15 bases between. Germline assignment: CDR1 MNHNS and CDR2 SASEGT. This CDR3 is built from 14 residues. Written as DNA, the CDR3 is TGTGCCAGCATCATCAGGGGTGGGCATCAGCCCCAGCATTTT. Its translation is CASIIRGGHQPQHF.

On this clonotype itself: Germline is not matched at one junction end, which may reflect a read error. The rearrangement uses TRBV4-3 and TRBJ2-7; TRBD2 matches at 9 bases. This CDR3 contains 16 residues. CDR1 and CDR2 (germline): LGHNA, YSLEER. CDR3: CASIPRPLAGSYERYF. Written as DNA, the CDR3 is TGCGCCAGTATCCCCCGCCCACTAGCGGGTTCCTACGAGCGGTACTTC.

V is TRBV10-2 and J is TRBJ2-7; no firm D call. Germline lookup yields CDR1 WSHSY and CDR2 SAAADI. V lost 6 bases, J lost 1 base, and 10 bases lay in between. This CDR3 contains 13 residues. The CDR3 DNA is TGCGCCAGCAGGGGAAGTGGATCCTACGAGCAGTACGTC. It codes for CASRGSGSYEQYV.

This clonotype has only a few counts. V usage is TRBV9 and J usage is TRBJ2-1, with TRBD1 matching 10 bases. The CDR3 is 15 residues long. Germline CDR1 and CDR2: SGDLS and YYNGEE. J gave up 8 bases and V 3 bases, and 8 bases lay outside the gene matches. As DNA, the CDR3 is TGTGCCAGCAGCGCGGCGGGACAGGGGAAGGATGAGCAGTTCTTC. As protein: CASSAAGQGKDEQFF.

This clonotype was detected only a few times. The gene calls are TRBV20-1 and TRBJ1-2; the D gene is possibly TRBD1 (6 bases). This CDR3 is 13 amino acids long. Between the trimmed V and J ends, which lost 0 bases and 4 bases, there was a span of 9 bases. Germline-derived CDR1 and CDR2 are DFQATT and SNEGSKA (reference sequence). The CDR3 DNA is TGCAGTGCTAGAGAACAGGGTCCCTATGGCTACACCTTC. Translating gives CSAREQGPYGYTF.

In this sample, this clonotype turned up a few times. The rearrangement uses TRBV6-2 or TRBV6-3 and TRBJ2-7; 11 positions agree with TRBD2. The CDR3 is 14 residues long. J was trimmed by 3 bases and V by 2 bases; bases with no gene match: 0. Germline V gives CDR1 MNHEY, CDR2 SVGEGT. The CDR3 DNA reads as TGTGCCAGCAGTTACGGGACTAGCGGCTACGAGCAGTACTTC. This codes for CASSYGTSGYEQYF.

A note on this clonotype: A read error may produce the germline difference seen at one junction end. The chain carries TRBV7-3 and TRBJ2-5; D is undetermined. Germline assignment: CDR1 SGHTA and CDR2 FQGTGA. The CDR3 contains 12 residues. The CDR3 nucleotides read TGTGCCAGCAGCTTAGGGCAAGAGACCCAGCACTTC. This translates into CASSLGQETQHF.

This chain joins TRBV11-1 and TRBJ1-1, with D possibly TRBD1 on 5 matching bases. The CDR3 covers 14 residues. CDR1 and CDR2 from the germline V gene are SGHAT and FQDESV (reference sequence). Trimming left V 4 bases short and J 1 base short, with 10 bases between. The CDR3 DNA follows: TGTGCCAGCAGCTCCCAGACAGCGAACACTGAAGCTTTCTTT. This sequence encodes CASSSQTANTEAFF. The full variable domain, completed using reference TRBV11-1 and TRBJ1-1, is EAEVAQSPRYKITEKSQAVAFWCDPISGHATLYWYRQILGQGPELLVQFQDESVVDDSQLPKDRFSAERLKGVDSTLKIQPAELGDSAMYLCASSSQTANTEAFFGQGTRLTVV.

This clonotype was recorded at least ten times. The V gene is TRBV20-1, the J gene TRBJ2-7, with 8 bases identical to TRBD1. The CDR3 extends over 16 amino acids. V lost 0 bases, J lost 7 bases, and 14 bases stayed unmatched. Germline V gives CDR1 DFQATT, CDR2 SNEGSKA (reference sequence). For the CDR3, the DNA is TGCAGTGCTAGAGATCTCGGTGTTCAGGGGGCGCGGGAGCAGTACTTC. Translation: CSARDLGVQGAREQYF.

The sample holds a few counts of this clonotype. The chain joins TRBV19 to TRBJ2-7; tentative D call: TRBD1 (6 bases). V shed 1 base and J shed 4 bases, with 11 bases lying between them. Germline values: CDR1 LNHDA, CDR2 SQIVND (reference sequence). CDR3 size: 14 residues. CDR3 sequence: CASSIASGAYEQYF. The DNA of the CDR3 is TGTGCCAGTAGTATAGCTTCAGGGGCATACGAGCAGTACTTC.